The 13 T cell receptor beta chains reported below all come from one sample, sequenced in a study of blood T cells in healthy people across ages. Alongside a J-beta primer mix, a sample-barcoded 5' primer served in a second PCR lasting 7 to 11 cycles. TCRdb re-analysed the 5' RACE reads in MiXCR, keeping a single row per CDR3 protein. This table has 710,000 or so distinct CDR3 sequences, less than 40% appearing once. Specimen: blood. The receptor source for this set is a woman aged 80 or over in good health.

This clonotype was seen at least ten times. Written as DNA, the CDR3 is TGTGCCAGCAGCGACGACAGAAACTATGGCTACACCTTC. As protein: CASSDDRNYGYTF. This chain connects TRBV5-5 to TRBJ1-2, with D possibly being TRBD1 (5 bases). Germline CDR1 reads SGHKS; CDR2 reads YYEKEE (reference sequence). This CDR3 spans 13 amino acids. V shed 4 bases and J shed 2 bases, with 9 bases lying between them.

This clonotype occurred many times. The V and J genes are TRBV7-6 and TRBJ1-1, with D uncertain. Germline CDR1 is SGHVS and CDR2 is FNYEAQ. The CDR3 contains 12 residues. With 2 bases removed from V and 3 bases from J, the gap between germline ends came to 4 bases. The CDR3 bases are TGTGCCAGCAGCTTATCGGACACTGAAGCTTTCTTT. This codes for CASSLSDTEAFF.

The chain couples TRBV5-1 to TRBJ2-3; D is perhaps TRBD1 or TRBD2 (7 bases each). V was clipped by 5 bases and J by 3 bases, with 22 bases between them. The CDR3 is made up of 17 amino acids. Per the germline V gene, CDR1 is SGHRS and CDR2 is YFSETQ. The CDR3 DNA follows: TGCGCCAGCAGTCCGCACGCAGGGGGGGGTCGGACAGATACGCAGTATTTT. As protein: CASSPHAGGGRTDTQYF.

The chain joins TRBV10-1 to TRBJ2-7; 10 nucleotides match TRBD2. The DNA end is a closer match to TRBJ2-5, so the J assignment may be wrong. This CDR3 is 15 amino acids long. Per germline, CDR1 WNHNN and CDR2 SYGVQD (reference sequence). CDR3: CASSESLAGRGTQYF. CDR3 in DNA: TGCGCCAGCAGTGAGTCACTAGCGGGAAGAGGGACCCAGTACTTC.

V usage is TRBV6-2 or TRBV6-3 and J usage is TRBJ2-4; possibly TRBD2 for D (6 bases). Matching the DNA end better, TRBJ2-7 makes the J call doubtful. In germline, CDR1 is MNHEY, CDR2 SVGEGT. There are 14 residues in the CDR3. The CDR3 loop reads CASTGAGRAYEQYF. As DNA, the CDR3 is TGTGCCAGCACCGGAGCGGGTAGGGCCTACGAGCAGTACTTC.

Many counts were recorded for this clonotype. The V gene is TRBV7-3, the J gene TRBJ2-3, with D uncertain. Germline loops: CDR1 SGHTA, CDR2 FQGTGA. The V end was cut by 3 bases, the J end by 1 base, with 5 bases between. The CDR3 contains 13 residues. CDR3 DNA: TGTGCCAGCAGCTTTGGGGGCACAGATACGCAGTATTTT. Protein product: CASSFGGTDTQYF.

This clonotype appeared a few times. This chain links TRBV20-1 with TRBJ2-1; 8 bases fit TRBD1. The DNA end favors TRBJ2-7, so the J call may be wrong. Germline V gene data show CDR1 as DFQATT and CDR2 as SNEGSKA (reference sequence). The CDR3 contains 14 residues. The CDR3 loop reads CSASGQGTYNEQYF. CDR3 coding DNA: TGCAGTGCTTCCGGACAGGGAACCTACAATGAGCAGTACTTC.

The rearrangement joins TRBV10-3 to TRBJ1-5, with 7 bases matching TRBD1. This CDR3 is 13 amino acids long. Germline loops: CDR1 ENHRY, CDR2 SYGVKD. The ends lost 10 bases at V and 9 bases at J; junction bases unmatched: 12. CDR3: CASRQGEMRPQHF. CDR3 bases: TGTGCCAGCCGACAGGGAGAGATGCGGCCCCAGCATTTT.

This clonotype was seen more than once but under ten times. This chain links TRBV9 with TRBJ1-4; D is uncertain. V was trimmed by 0 bases and J by 5 bases, leaving 11 bases between them. Germline V gene data show CDR1 as SGDLS and CDR2 as YYNGEE. There are 15 residues in the CDR3. The CDR3 nucleotides are TGTGCCAGCAGCGTAGACCCGGGTCCCAATGAAAAACTGTTTTTT. Protein: CASSVDPGPNEKLFF.

The table lists this clonotype with many counts. This rearrangement joins TRBV6-6 to TRBJ2-1, with TRBD2 identical over 9 bases. Trimming cost V 0 bases and J 10 bases; bases outside gene matches: 1. Germline CDR1 and CDR2: MNHNY and SVGAGI (reference sequence). The CDR3 has 13 residues. CDR3 nucleotide sequence: TGTGCCAGCAGTTACTCGGCGGGGGGGGAGCAGTTCTTC. Protein sequence: CASSYSAGGEQFF.

V gene TRBV19 combines with J gene TRBJ1-5; no clear D gene. V lost 4 bases to trimming and J lost 0 bases, with 7 bases between them. Germline CDR1 is LNHDA and CDR2 is SQIVND (reference sequence). CDR3 length: 14 residues. The CDR3 nucleotides are TGTGCCAGTAGTAGGCCAGTTAGCAATCAGCCCCAGCATTTT. It codes for CASSRPVSNQPQHF.

This clonotype was seen ten or more times. A much larger clone differs from this one at a single base, so this may be a read error. The V call is TRBV4-3, the J call TRBJ2-7, with 7 bases lining up with TRBD2. The CDR3 totals 15 residues. V shed 3 bases, J shed 7 bases, and the junction held 12 bases outside the gene matches. Germline CDR1 reads LGHNA; CDR2 reads YSLEER. The CDR3 nucleotides read TGCGCCAGCAGCCACGACACTAGCGCGTACAATGAGCAGTACTTC. It encodes CASSHDTSAYNEQYF.

This clonotype was counted a few times. The chain uses TRBV5-5 and TRBJ2-2, with 10 nucleotides matching TRBD1. Germline-derived CDR1 and CDR2 are SGHKS and YYEKEE (reference sequence). V lost 4 bases, J lost 6 bases, and 15 bases stayed unmatched. The CDR3 sequence is 18 residues long. The CDR3 DNA follows: TGTGCCAGCAGCCAAATAGCAGTGGGACAGGGGTCATCCGGGGAGCTGTTTTTT. Translation: CASSQIAVGQGSSGELFF.